What follows are 17 T cell receptor beta chains derived from one specimen sequenced in a study of blood T cells in healthy people across ages. Sample-barcoded 5' priming and a J-beta primer mix drove a second PCR of about 7 to 11 cycles. TCRdb passed the 5' RACE reads through MiXCR, listing each CDR3 protein once. This sample has some 900,000 distinct CDR3 sequences, with approximately 49% found just once. Specimen: blood. These receptor sequences come from a man younger than 40 in good health.

This clonotype was observed at least ten times. The gene calls are TRBV6-5 and TRBJ2-1, with D maybe TRBD2 (6 bases). The V gene's germline CDR1 is MNHEY and CDR2 SVGAGI. Trimming took 2 bases from V and 6 from J, leaving 20 bases between them. The CDR3 covers 17 residues. CDR3: CASSYLRGAGSSNEQFF. The DNA of the CDR3 is TGTGCCAGCAGTTACCTAAGGGGTGCGGGGTCGTCCAATGAGCAGTTCTTC.

The chain employs TRBV3-1 and TRBJ2-5, with 8 nucleotides matching TRBD2. Trimming cost V 5 bases and J 5 bases; bases outside gene matches: 13. The CDR3 runs to 16 residues. CDR1 is LGHDT, CDR2 YNNKEL, per germline (reference sequence). Here the CDR3 reads CASSDQRTSWGETQYF. The CDR3 DNA reads as TGTGCCAGCAGCGACCAAAGGACTAGCTGGGGGGAGACCCAGTACTTC.

The rearrangement joins TRBV4-2 to TRBJ1-2; possible D gene TRBD1, 6 bases. V shed 1 base and J shed 2 bases, with 11 bases lying between them. This CDR3 has 15 residues. Germline V gene lookup returns CDR1 LGHNA and CDR2 YNFKEQ. The CDR3 region is CASSQAPGENYGYTF. The DNA for the CDR3 is TGTGCCAGCAGCCAAGCCCCAGGGGAAAACTATGGCTACACCTTC.

CDR3 nucleotides: TGTGCCAGCAGAGCTGGACGAGCGGGGGGAGAGACCCAGTACTTC. Protein sequence: CASRAGRAGGETQYF. The chain joins TRBV7-2 to TRBJ2-5, with 9 nucleotides matching TRBD2. Looked up from germline, CDR1 is SGHTA and CDR2 is FQGNSA. The V gene end was trimmed by 6 bases and the J gene end by 4 bases; junction bases not matched to a gene: 9. The CDR3 sequence is 15 residues long.

The chain carries TRBV29-1 and TRBJ1-2; no reliable D call. This CDR3 has 12 amino acids. The ends were cut back, 1 base at V and 7 bases at J, with 10 bases in the middle. The germline V gene encodes CDR1 SQVTM and CDR2 ANQGSEA. CDR3 nucleotides: TGCAGCGTTGAAGGTGGGGAGAGTGGCTACACCTTC. Protein sequence: CSVEGGESGYTF.

The chain is built from TRBV6-5 and TRBJ2-1; 7 bases agree with TRBD2. Trimming at V came to 0 bases and at J to 8 bases, leaving 10 bases not matched to a gene. Germline V gene data show CDR1 as MNHEY and CDR2 as SVGAGI. The CDR3 contains 16 residues. CDR3 in DNA: TGTGCCAGCAGTTACTCCCCTGGCGGGAGTCGCGATGAGCAGTTCTTC. Protein product: CASSYSPGGSRDEQFF.

V usage is TRBV3-1 and J usage is TRBJ2-7; 7 positions agree with TRBD2. CDR3 length: 12 amino acids. CDR1 and CDR2 (germline): LGHDT, YNNKEL (reference sequence). Trimming took 11 bases from V and 7 from J; bases not matched to a gene: 11. The CDR3 region has the DNA TGTGCCTCGAGCGGGGCACTTTGGGAGCAGTACTTC. Encoded protein: CASSGALWEQYF.

Points on this clonotype: A read error may be the cause here, since a much bigger clone is one base away. The chain couples TRBV12-5 to TRBJ2-1, with unresolved D. The V end lost 0 bases, the J end lost 2 bases, and 8 bases lay between the germline ends. Germline V CDR1 and CDR2: LGHNT, FRNRAP. This CDR3 spans 15 amino acids. This CDR3 reads CASGLVADTYNEQFF. In DNA form, the CDR3 reads TGTGCTAGTGGTTTGGTGGCAGATACCTACAATGAGCAGTTCTTC.

The chain combines TRBV24-1 with TRBJ2-3; no clear D. This CDR3 spans 17 amino acids. Germline V lookup: CDR1 KGHDR, CDR2 SFDVKD. V lost 3 bases and J lost 5, with 20 bases in between. CDR3 protein: CATSDPVAGRDQDTQYF. CDR3 in DNA: TGTGCCACCAGTGATCCGGTTGCAGGCCGTGACCAAGATACGCAGTATTTT.

This clonotype was seen more than once but under ten times. The chain recombines TRBV20-1 with TRBJ1-5; weak D call: TRBD1 (5 bases). CDR1 is DFQATT and CDR2 is SNEGSKA in the germline V gene (reference sequence). Between the trimmed V and J ends, which lost 4 bases and 3 bases, there was a span of 10 bases. The CDR3 runs 13 residues. For the CDR3, the DNA is TGCAGTGCTACTACAGGTTACAATCAGCCCCAGCATTTT. This codes for CSATTGYNQPQHF.

The V gene is TRBV27, the J gene TRBJ1-2; D gene unclear. The CDR3 extends over 14 amino acids. V was clipped by 7 bases and J by 0 bases, with 12 bases between them. The V gene's germline CDR1 is MNHEY and CDR2 SMNVEV (reference sequence). The CDR3, as DNA: TGTGCCAGCACCAACTGGGGAGCTAACTATGGCTACACCTTC. It specifies CASTNWGANYGYTF.

This CDR3 is CSVAGANYGYTF. CDR3 coding DNA: TGCAGCGTTGCAGGGGCTAACTATGGCTACACCTTC. The chain combines TRBV29-1 with TRBJ1-2, with D maybe TRBD1 (6 bases). V dropped 4 bases and J dropped 0 bases, with 6 bases sitting between them. Per the germline V gene, CDR1 is SQVTM and CDR2 is ANQGSEA. This CDR3 contains 12 residues.

The chain employs TRBV20-1 and TRBJ2-7, with 9 bases matching TRBD2. V shed 0 bases, J shed 1 base, and the junction held 4 bases outside the gene matches. Germline V gene lookup returns CDR1 DFQATT and CDR2 SNEGSKA (reference sequence). The CDR3 runs to 15 residues. CDR3 in amino acids: CSARDPTSGSYEQYF. In DNA, the CDR3 is TGCAGTGCTAGAGACCCGACTAGCGGATCCTACGAGCAGTACTTC.

This clonotype was found a few times. The chain is built from TRBV6-2 or TRBV6-3 and TRBJ2-7, with TRBD1 matching 7 bases. The end of the DNA fits TRBJ2-5 better, so the J call may be wrong. The CDR3 extends over 13 amino acids. Germline V CDR1 and CDR2: MNHEY, SVGEGT. The CDR3 sequence: CASTATGLKTQYF. The DNA for the CDR3 is TGTGCCAGCACTGCGACAGGGTTGAAGACCCAGTACTTC.

This clonotype was observed a few times. The chain couples TRBV10-3 to TRBJ2-3; 9 bases agree with TRBD2. Trimming removed 6 bases from V and 11 bases from J; junction bases left unmatched: 15. Germline lookup yields CDR1 ENHRY and CDR2 SYGVKD. There are 15 residues in the CDR3. DNA for the CDR3: TGTGCCATCAGCACTGAGGTTAGCGGGGGCCGAGAGCAGTATTTT. Residues: CAISTEVSGGREQYF.

CDR3 sequence: CASSDSRGPDTQYF. The CDR3 nucleotides read TGTGCCAGCAGTGACTCGAGGGGCCCAGATACGCAGTATTTT. The chain carries TRBV6-4 and TRBJ2-3, with D perhaps TRBD1 or TRBD2 (5 bases each). With 0 bases removed from V and 4 bases from J, the gap between germline ends came to 8 bases. This CDR3 has 14 residues. The germline V gene has CDR1 MRHNA and CDR2 SNTAGT.

This chain uses TRBV4-1 with TRBJ1-2; D perhaps matches TRBD1 (5 bases). Germline V gives CDR1 MGHRA, CDR2 YSYEKL. The CDR3 totals 16 residues. The germline V and J ends were trimmed by 3 bases and 0 bases, with 14 bases remaining between them. The CDR3, as DNA: TGCGCCAGCAGCCATGCCGGGGGAGACTCTAACTATGGCTACACCTTC. This translates into CASSHAGGDSNYGYTF.